These 17 T cell receptor beta chains were all obtained from the same sample, sequenced in a study of blood T cells in healthy people across ages. Next came a second PCR, run for about 6 to 12 cycles, which used a sample-barcoded 5' primer along with a J-beta primer mix. TCRdb fed the 5' RACE reads into MiXCR, producing one record per CDR3 protein. The repertoire holds just over 800,000 distinct CDR3 sequences, with around 62% as singletons. Source material: blood. The receptors here all came from a man aged 30-40 years in good health.

The chain joins TRBV20-1 to TRBJ2-5; 15 nucleotides align to TRBD2. The germline V gene encodes CDR1 DFQATT and CDR2 SNEGSKA (reference sequence). The CDR3 loop spans 14 amino acids. V shed 5 bases, J shed 7 bases, and the junction held 5 bases outside the gene matches. The DNA of the CDR3 is TGCAGTGCTCGGGGGACTAGCGGGGGGTTGACCCAGTACTTC. Its protein is CSARGTSGGLTQYF.

The chain is built from TRBV20-1 and TRBJ2-5; 7 bases map to TRBD1. The CDR3 is 11 amino acids. CDR1 is DFQATT and CDR2 is SNEGSKA in the germline V gene (reference sequence). CDR3 bases: TGCACGGGACAGCTCCAAGAGACCCAGTACTTC. Translation: CTGQLQETQYF.

A remark on this clonotype: Sequence at one end of the junction differs from germline and may be a read error. The chain links TRBV7-7 to TRBJ2-3, with TRBD1 as a possible D gene (6 bases). CDR1 and CDR2 (germline): SSHAT, FNYEAQ (reference sequence). This CDR3 contains 15 residues. The CDR3: CASSFSGAGADTQYF. The CDR3 DNA sequence: TGTGCTAGCAGCTTTTCAGGGGCTGGGGCAGATACGCAGTATTTT.

This clonotype was counted a single time. The CDR3: CASSFRTGVGVVNTEAFF. In DNA, the CDR3 is TGTGCCAGCAGTTTCCGGACAGGGGTAGGGGTCGTGAACACTGAAGCTTTCTTT. The chain has TRBV6-2 or TRBV6-3 and TRBJ1-1; 9 bases match TRBD1. This CDR3 is 18 amino acids long. Germline loops: CDR1 MNHEY, CDR2 SVGEGT. After removal of 4 bases from V and 0 bases from J, the junction contained 12 bases not matched to a gene.

The J gene is TRBJ2-3, the V gene TRBV7-2; D ambiguous. The CDR3 runs 15 residues. Germline assignment: CDR1 SGHTA and CDR2 FQGNSA. Deletions cut 5 bases from V and 1 base from J, with 13 bases between. The CDR3 DNA reads as TGTGCCAGCAGCCCAGATGGCTTGCGCACAGATACGCAGTATTTT. This sequence encodes CASSPDGLRTDTQYF.

A remark on this clonotype: The junction differs from germline at one of its ends, possibly a read error. The genes are TRBV7-2 and TRBJ2-1; TRBD1 aligns across 7 bases. This CDR3 contains 15 residues. CDR1 is SGHTA, CDR2 FQGNSA, per germline. DNA for the CDR3: TGTGCCGGCAGCTTAGTGCCCGGGACAGCCAATGAGCAGCTCTTC. Protein sequence: CAGSLVPGTANEQLF.

This clonotype came up once. This chain connects TRBV27 to TRBJ1-5, with D hard to call. With 5 bases removed from V and 0 bases from J, the gap between germline ends came to 8 bases. CDR1 is MNHEY, CDR2 SMNVEV, per germline (reference sequence). This CDR3 region has 14 residues. In nucleotides, the CDR3 is TGTGCCAGCAGTCACGGACGTAGCAATCAGCCCCAGCATTTT. Amino acid sequence: CASSHGRSNQPQHF.

The genes are TRBV29-1 and TRBJ1-1; D not certain. The CDR3 contains 14 residues. The germline gives CDR1 SQVTM, CDR2 ANQGSEA. Trimming took off 0 bases at V and 0 bases at J, with 8 bases between the two ends. The CDR3 region is CSVEDPLVNTEAFF. In nucleotides, the CDR3 is TGCAGCGTTGAAGATCCCCTGGTGAACACTGAAGCTTTCTTT.

Here the CDR3 reads CASSQSEMPGAPNQPQHF. The CDR3 nucleotides read TGTGCCAGCAGTCAAAGTGAGATGCCGGGGGCTCCTAATCAGCCCCAGCATTTT. The chain uses TRBV12-3 or TRBV12-4 and TRBJ1-5; D possibly corresponds to TRBD1 (6 bases). Trimming took 5 bases from V and 4 from J, leaving 24 bases between them. The CDR3 runs to 18 residues.

In its sample, this clonotype was seen once. The V and J genes are TRBV20-1 and TRBJ2-1; 8 positions agree with TRBD2. V lost 2 bases and J lost 3; bases outside the gene matches: 9. The CDR3 extends over 16 amino acids. Germline lookup yields CDR1 DFQATT and CDR2 SNEGSKA (reference sequence). CDR3 residues: CSARTQKRGIYNEQFF. Written as DNA, the CDR3 is TGCAGTGCTAGAACCCAGAAGCGGGGGATCTACAATGAGCAGTTCTTC.

Concerning this clonotype itself: The junction shows a germline mismatch at one end, possibly a read error. The V and J genes are TRBV3-1 and TRBJ2-1, with D possibly called TRBD1 or TRBD2 (6 bases each). The CDR3 is 18 amino acids. CDR1 is LGHDT, CDR2 YNNKEL, per germline (reference sequence). The DNA for the CDR3 is TGTGCCAGCGGCCAAGGGGGAGGTTGGGGAGAACTCTACAATGAGCAGTTCTTC. Translated: CASGQGGGWGELYNEQFF.

The CDR3 reads CATKNDGDTQYF. DNA of the CDR3: TGTGCCACCAAAAACGACGGGGATACGCAGTATTTT. The rearrangement links TRBV10-3 to TRBJ2-3; D gene ambiguous. V shed 10 bases and J shed 6 bases, with 14 bases lying between them. Germline values: CDR1 ENHRY, CDR2 SYGVKD. The CDR3 runs to 12 residues.

In regard to this clonotype: Germline is not matched at one junction end, which may reflect a read error. As DNA, the CDR3 is TGTGTCAGCAGTTTCCGGGACCTCGACCCTACGGCGCAGTTCTTC. Its translation is CVSSFRDLDPTAQFF. The chain combines TRBV27 with TRBJ2-1, with D perhaps being TRBD1 or TRBD2 (5 bases each). The CDR3 is made up of 15 amino acids. Per the germline V gene, CDR1 is MNHEY and CDR2 is SMNVEV (reference sequence).

The rearrangement joins TRBV14 to TRBJ1-1; no firm D call. Germline assignment: CDR1 SGHDN and CDR2 FVKESK. The CDR3 totals 13 residues. V was clipped by 1 base and J by 3 bases, with 6 bases between them. This CDR3 reads CASSQVWDTEAFF. CDR3 DNA sequence: TGTGCCAGCAGCCAAGTTTGGGACACTGAAGCTTTCTTT. Full variable domain (missing parts from reference TRBV14 and TRBJ1-1): EAGVTQFPSHSVIEKGQTVTLRCDPISGHDNLYWYRRVMGKEIKFLLHFVKESKQDESGMPNNRFLAERTGGTYSTLKVQPAELEDSGVYFCASSQVWDTEAFFGQGTRLTVV.

This chain uses TRBV5-1 with TRBJ1-1; D is perhaps TRBD1 (5 bases). The CDR3 consists of 15 residues. Germline V CDR1 and CDR2: SGHRS, YFSETQ. The V and J ends lost 7 bases and 0 bases respectively, with 16 bases between them. This CDR3 is CASLSGDFMNTEAFF. The CDR3 coding sequence is TGCGCCAGCCTCAGCGGGGACTTCATGAACACTGAAGCTTTCTTT.

This clonotype was seen more than once but under ten times. The chain couples TRBV11-1 to TRBJ2-1, with a tentative D call TRBD2 (6 bases). CDR1 and CDR2 (germline): SGHAT, FQDESV (reference sequence). With 2 bases removed from V and 13 bases from J, the gap between germline ends came to 12 bases. CDR3 size: 12 residues. This CDR3 is CASSLLLADQFF. CDR3 in DNA: TGTGCCAGCAGCTTATTATTAGCGGACCAGTTCTTC.

The V and J genes are TRBV10-3 and TRBJ2-1; maybe TRBD1 (6 bases). The V end lost 5 bases, the J end lost 0 bases, and 11 bases lay between the germline ends. CDR3 length equals 15 residues. In germline, CDR1 is ENHRY, CDR2 SYGVKD. The CDR3 bases are TGTGCCATCAGTACCAGGGACACCTCCTACAATGAGCAGTTCTTC. Its protein product is CAISTRDTSYNEQFF.